This T cell receptor beta chain was identified in a study of blood T cells in healthy people across ages. Regarding the study as a whole: Naive and antigen-experienced cells could not be conclusively compared, given unsorted PBMCs.

The junction had 4 bases not matched to a gene; V was cut back by 6 bases and J by 1 base. This CDR3 has 14 amino acids. The table lists this clonotype with many counts. Its antigen remains unknown. A minimum of 7 million PBMCs was isolated per sample. Through a sample-barcoded 5' primer and a J-beta primer mix, a second PCR was run for roughly 6 to 12 cycles. TCRdb reanalysed the 5' RACE reads using MiXCR and keeps one entry per CDR3 protein. The sample has about 400,000 distinct CDR3 sequences, about 52% seen once; the top ten hold 45% to 55%. This chain links TRBV12-3 or TRBV12-4 with TRBJ2-7, with TRBD1 identical over 9 bases. Sequencing input: blood. The clonotype was recovered from a man aged 55 to 69 in good health. The CDR3 protein is CASSPGQGSYEQYF. CDR3 in DNA: TGTGCCAGCAGCCCGGGACAGGGTTCCTACGAGCAGTACTTC.